This T cell receptor beta chain derives from a study of siplizumab effects on memory and regulatory T cells. About this clone itself: The antigen remains undetermined. Other nucleotide sequences in the sample specify the same CDR3.

The repertoire was sequenced with immunoSEQ multiplex PCR; TCRdb's copy has only in-frame clones and lacks some. The sample includes 45,000 to 60,000 clones, more than 85% of them seen just once. This CDR3 region has 14 residues. Germline CDR1 is SGHNT and CDR2 is YYREEE (reference sequence). The germline V and J ends were trimmed by 3 bases and 5 bases, with 15 bases remaining between them. Study observations and caveats: No naive or memory phenotype could be assigned to roughly 75-97% of proliferating clones. Mappable alloreactive CD4+ clones were on average about 62% Treg-derived with siplizumab, roughly 28% in controls. Confirmation was lacking for the suppressive function of proliferating Tregs derived from siplizumab cultures.

Sequenced unstimulated subsets in a few donor pairs: CD4+ naive, CD4+ memory, CD8+ naive, CD8+ effector memory, CD8+ TEMRA. The sequenced material came from naive CD8+ T cells sorted from blood. The rearrangement links TRBV5-4 to TRBJ2-7; D is perhaps TRBD1 (5 bases). This clonotype was sampled from a human donor in good health. CDR3 nucleotides: TGTGCCAGCAGCTCCTTTACGCAGGGTGACGAGCAGTACTTC. Translated: CASSSFTQGDEQYF.